This TCR beta chain comes out of a study of blood T cell repertoires in COVID-19. V was clipped by 4 bases and J by 0 bases, with 10 bases between them. Germline CDR1 is LGHDT and CDR2 is YNNKEL (reference sequence). CDR3 size: 15 residues. Original data processing: By means of reference gene primer amplification, nucleated cell counts were estimated. Data came from immunoSEQ multiplex PCR; TCRdb stores just in-frame clones and leaves some out. V, J and clone size derive from that table, while D and trimming were established from the DNA sequence. The sample shows some 100,000 clones, 88% of them seen only once.

V usage is TRBV3-1 (or the pseudogene TRBV3-2) and J usage is TRBJ2-1, with D possibly being TRBD2 (5 bases). This sequence originates from a woman aged 55 to 70 with acute or convalescent COVID-19. The sequenced sample was peripheral blood. The CDR3 coding sequence is TGTGCCAGCAGCCGAGCGGTAGACTCCTACAATGAGCAGTTCTTC. This gives the protein CASSRAVDSYNEQFF.